Following are 11 T cell receptor beta chains from one sample sequenced in a study of blood T cell repertoires in COVID-19. Assay used: immunoSEQ multiplex PCR; TCRdb lists only in-frame clones, some missing. The table records some 310,000 clones, roughly 91% of them present only once. The sequenced material came from peripheral blood. The origin of the receptors is a man aged 45-65 years with active or convalescent COVID-19.

This chain connects TRBV4-3 to TRBJ2-3, with 10 bases matching TRBD1. The junction had 4 bases not matched to a gene; V was cut back by 4 bases and J by 3 bases. The germline gives CDR1 LGHNA, CDR2 YSLEER. The CDR3 has 15 amino acids. The DNA for the CDR3 is TGCGCCAGCAGCCGGACAGGGGGGAGAACAGATACGCAGTATTTT. Translated, it gives CASSRTGGRTDTQYF.

This chain joins TRBV28 and TRBJ2-7, with D maybe TRBD1 (6 bases). Germline CDR1 MDHEN, CDR2 SYDVKM. V was cut by 1 base and J by 8 bases, with 18 bases left in between. This CDR3 is built from 15 residues. CDR3 sequence reads: CASSLSDGRGRKQYF. CDR3 DNA: TGTGCCAGCAGTTTATCCGACGGCAGGGGACGTAAGCAGTACTTC.

This clone was detected only a few times. V and J are TRBV7-2 and TRBJ2-7; D is perhaps TRBD1 (6 bases). With 1 base removed from V and 0 bases from J, the gap between germline ends came to 16 bases. CDR1 and CDR2 (germline): SGHTA, FQGNSA. This CDR3 has 17 residues. DNA of the CDR3: TGTGCCAGCAGCTTAGGCCGGATCGGACAGAGCTCCTACGAGCAGTACTTC. Its protein product is CASSLGRIGQSSYEQYF.

V is TRBV20-1 and J is TRBJ1-4; tentative D call: TRBD1 (6 bases). Germline V gene lookup returns CDR1 DFQATT and CDR2 SNEGSKA (reference sequence). Trimming took off 3 bases at V and 8 bases at J, with 10 bases between the two ends. CDR3 length equals 12 residues. CDR3 nucleotide sequence: TGCAGTGCTAGTGGGGGGCAGGAAAAACTGTTTTTT. This gives the protein CSASGGQEKLFF.

The V and J genes are TRBV10-3 and TRBJ2-3; 8 bases fit TRBD2. Losses at the gene ends were 0 bases for V and 5 bases for J; bases not matched to a gene: 7. CDR1 ENHRY and CDR2 SYGVKD come from the germline V gene. This CDR3 contains 16 residues. The CDR3 coding sequence is TGTGCCATCAGTGAGTCCCGGGGGGGCCCTAAAGATACGCAGTATTTT. Its translation is CAISESRGGPKDTQYF.

The chain uses TRBV7-3 and TRBJ1-3, with D uncertain. Trimming left V 0 bases short and J 2 bases short, with 11 bases between. Germline V gene lookup returns CDR1 SGHTA and CDR2 FQGTGA. This CDR3 comprises 16 residues. CDR3 sequence: CASSLTPRGTGNTIYF. The CDR3 bases are TGTGCCAGCAGCTTAACCCCTCGGGGAACTGGAAACACCATATATTTT.

The chain recombines TRBV6-5 with TRBJ1-6; D unclear. CDR1 is MNHEY and CDR2 is SVGAGI in the germline V gene. Trimming left V 2 bases short and J 0 bases short, with 5 bases between. This CDR3 region has 15 residues. Written as DNA, the CDR3 is TGTGCCAGCAGTTACGGGAGCTCCTATAATTCACCCCTCCACTTT. It yields the protein CASSYGSSYNSPLHF.

V is TRBV19 and J is TRBJ1-4; TRBD1 agrees at 8 bases. V dropped 4 bases and J dropped 3; count of bases not matched to a gene: 7. The CDR3 runs 16 residues. Germline V lookup: CDR1 LNHDA, CDR2 SQIVND (reference sequence). This chain's CDR3 is CASSRIDRGPNEKLFF. DNA of the CDR3: TGTGCCAGTAGTAGGATCGACAGGGGTCCTAATGAAAAACTGTTTTTT. Together with reference TRBV19 and TRBJ1-4, the CDR3 gives the full variable domain: DGGITQSPKYLFRKEGQNVTLSCEQNLNHDAMYWYRQDPGQGLRLIYYSQIVNDFQKGDIAEGYSVSREKKESFPLTVTSAQKNPTAFYLCASSRIDRGPNEKLFFGSGTQLSVL.

The rearrangement uses TRBV10-1 and TRBJ1-1, with 7 positions matching TRBD1. The junction had 10 bases not matched to a gene; V was cut back by 8 bases and J by 1 base. The V gene's germline CDR1 is WNHNN and CDR2 SYGVQD (reference sequence). The CDR3 contains 15 residues. CDR3 loop: CASPPPRDRNTEAFF. The CDR3 DNA follows: TGCGCCAGCCCCCCTCCCCGGGACAGGAACACTGAAGCTTTCTTT.

J is TRBJ2-3 and V is TRBV3-1 (or the pseudogene TRBV3-2); no reliable D call. Germline V CDR1 and CDR2: LGHDT, YNNKEL (reference sequence). V gave up 1 base and J gave up 0 bases, with 8 bases separating them. The CDR3 has 15 amino acids. CDR3 region: CASSQGGASTDTQYF. The CDR3 DNA reads TGTGCCAGCAGCCAAGGAGGAGCTAGCACAGATACGCAGTATTTT.

The gene calls are TRBV2 and TRBJ2-5; TRBD1 might be the D (6 bases). Germline assignment: CDR1 SNHLY and CDR2 FYNNEI. The CDR3 is 15 residues long. The V and J ends lost 3 bases and 0 bases respectively, with 11 bases between them. CDR3 region: CASSDRGNYQETQYF. DNA for the CDR3: TGTGCCAGCAGTGACAGGGGAAACTACCAAGAGACCCAGTACTTC.